The present T cell receptor beta chain was sequenced within a study of blood T cell repertoires in COVID-19. The CDR3 totals 13 residues. CDR1 and CDR2 (germline): SGHDT, YYEEEE. Trimming left V 4 bases short and J 4 bases short, with 12 bases between. Methods used by the authors: Reference gene primer amplification in the assay estimated nucleated cell counts. Clones were read by immunoSEQ multiplex PCR, and TCRdb kept only the in-frame ones, dropping some. D and trimming come from the DNA, and the V and J calls and clone size come from that table. The repertoire consists of under 250,000 clones, with about 80% occurring once and the leading ten covering roughly 1.8%. Donors were grouped by their self-reported clinical history.

J is TRBJ2-7 and V is TRBV5-6, with a weak D call TRBD2 (5 bases). Sequenced: PBMCs or T cells enriched from blood (not recorded which). The receptor was isolated from a man in his 60s who had recovered from COVID-19. The CDR3 nucleotides are TGTGCCAGCAGCCTAGACGGGAATTACGAGCAGTACTTC. It yields the protein CASSLDGNYEQYF.